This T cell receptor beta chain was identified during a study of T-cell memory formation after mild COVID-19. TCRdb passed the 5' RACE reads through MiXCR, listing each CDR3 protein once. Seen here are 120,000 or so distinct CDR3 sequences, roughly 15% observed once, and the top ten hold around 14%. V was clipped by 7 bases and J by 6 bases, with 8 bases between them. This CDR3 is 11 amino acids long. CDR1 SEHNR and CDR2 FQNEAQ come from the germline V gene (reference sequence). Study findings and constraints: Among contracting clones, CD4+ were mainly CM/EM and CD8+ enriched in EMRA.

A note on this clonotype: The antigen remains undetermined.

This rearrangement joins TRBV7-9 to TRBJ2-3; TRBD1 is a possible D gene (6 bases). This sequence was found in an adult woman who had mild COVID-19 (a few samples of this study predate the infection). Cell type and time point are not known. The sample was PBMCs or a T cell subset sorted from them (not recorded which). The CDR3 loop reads CASNRADTQYF. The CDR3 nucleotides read TGTGCCAGCAACAGGGCCGATACGCAGTATTTT.